This TCR beta chain derives from a study of PD-1 blockade in classical Hodgkin lymphoma. There was relapse after autologous stem cell transplantation in every patient, and there was variation in brentuximab vedotin exposure. Best responses included complete response and partial response; otherwise, the best response was progressive disease. Clones were sequenced by immunoSEQ multiplex PCR, and TCRdb holds only the in-frame ones, with some missing. The data contain almost 100,000 clones, roughly 89% of them singletons. The CDR3 is 14 amino acids. V was clipped by 6 bases and J by 5 bases, with 14 bases between them. CDR1 and CDR2 from the germline V gene are WSHSY and SAAADI.

V usage is TRBV10-2 and J usage is TRBJ1-5, with no clear D. The sequence was obtained from a human donor with classical Hodgkin lymphoma. The starting material was peripheral blood mononuclear cells (PBMCs), obtained at baseline. The CDR3 sequence: CASSPTPGDQPQHF. The CDR3 nucleotides read TGCGCCAGCAGCCCAACCCCCGGTGATCAGCCCCAGCATTTT.